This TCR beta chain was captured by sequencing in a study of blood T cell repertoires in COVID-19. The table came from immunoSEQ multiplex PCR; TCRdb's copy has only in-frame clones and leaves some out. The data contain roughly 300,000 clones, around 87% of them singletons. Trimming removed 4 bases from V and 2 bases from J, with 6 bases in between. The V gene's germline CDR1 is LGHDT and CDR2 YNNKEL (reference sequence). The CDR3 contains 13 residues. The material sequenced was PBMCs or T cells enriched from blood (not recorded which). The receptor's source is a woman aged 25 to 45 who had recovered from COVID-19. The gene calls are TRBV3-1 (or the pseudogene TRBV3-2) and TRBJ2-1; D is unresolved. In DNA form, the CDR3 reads TGTGCCAGCAGCCTTAAAACCTACAATGAGCAGTTCTTC. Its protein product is CASSLKTYNEQFF.